The TCR beta chain under discussion was sequenced for a study of blood T cell repertoires in COVID-19. Study overall: T cells, B-cell-depleted T cells, or PBMCs supplied cDNA or gDNA.

The ends lost 3 bases at V and 8 bases at J; junction bases unmatched: 5. Germline V gives CDR1 KGHSH, CDR2 LQKENI. CDR3 length equals 14 residues. In the authors' methods: Amplification of reference gene primers was used by the study to estimate nucleated cell counts. Profiled with immunoSEQ multiplex PCR; TCRdb holds only in-frame clones, not every one. V and J calls and clone size are as listed in that table; D and trimming were resolved from the DNA. Of over 70,000 clones in the sample, roughly 83% were seen once. This chain joins TRBV18 and TRBJ1-4; 8 nucleotides align to TRBD1. This sequence originates from a man aged 25-45 years with COVID-19, enrolled during active disease. Sequenced: peripheral blood. DNA of the CDR3: TGTGCCAGCTCACCCGACAGGGGTGGGGAAAAACTGTTTTTT. Translating it yields CASSPDRGGEKLFF.